The clone carrying this TCR beta chain was counted once. The antigen remains undetermined. Trimming at V came to 7 bases and at J to 5 bases, leaving 5 bases not matched to a gene. The CDR3 sequence is 13 residues long. Germline lookup yields CDR1 SGHVS and CDR2 FQNEAQ. One or more pre-ART and two or more post-ART PBMC samples were available from each donor. This sample is drawn from a study of long-term antiretroviral therapy in people with HIV. Survey-level resolution applied to immunoSEQ assay v3.0. Assay: immunoSEQ multiplex PCR; the TCRdb copy retains only in-frame clones and omits some. The table shows fewer than 6,500 clones, with roughly 78% occurring only once. Overall study findings and caveats: The study lacked data on ART adherence, viral resistance or therapy changes. Post-ART diversity increased but stayed below transplant donor controls. Repertoires in HIV (unlike those of controls) had narrower CDR3 length ranges.

This TCR was recovered from a man aged 40-50 years with HIV. The gene calls are TRBV7-8 and TRBJ2-7; 10 bases line up with TRBD1. The material sequenced was unsorted PBMCs, taken 1.8 years before starting antiretroviral therapy. CDR3 region: CASTTGGKNEQYF. CDR3 DNA: TGTGCCAGCACGACAGGGGGCAAAAACGAGCAGTACTTC.